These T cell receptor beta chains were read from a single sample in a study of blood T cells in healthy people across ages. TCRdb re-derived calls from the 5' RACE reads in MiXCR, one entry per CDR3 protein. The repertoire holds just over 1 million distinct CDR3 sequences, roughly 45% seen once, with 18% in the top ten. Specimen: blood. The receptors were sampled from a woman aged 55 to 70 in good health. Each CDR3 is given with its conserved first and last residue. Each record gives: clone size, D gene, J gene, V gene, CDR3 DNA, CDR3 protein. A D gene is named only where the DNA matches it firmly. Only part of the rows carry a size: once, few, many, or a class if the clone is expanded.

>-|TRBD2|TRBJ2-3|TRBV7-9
TGTGCCAGCTCTGGGCCGGGACTAGCAACAGATACGCAGTATTTT
CASSGPGLATDTQYF
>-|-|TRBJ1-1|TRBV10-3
TGTGCCATCAGTGAGTCGAAACAGATGTATACTGAAGCTTTCTTT
CAISESKQMYTEAFF
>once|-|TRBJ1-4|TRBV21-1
TGTGCCAGCGGCGTAGAAAGGCAGGATCCAAATGAAAAACTGTTTTTT
CASGVERQDPNEKLFF
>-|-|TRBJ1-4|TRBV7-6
TGTGCCAGCAGCTTGCCAGGGATGAATGAAAAACTGTTTTTT
CASSLPGMNEKLFF
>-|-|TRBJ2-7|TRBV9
TGTGCCAGCGGCGTGTACGGGGGACGTGGCGAGCAGTACTTC
CASGVYGGRGEQYF
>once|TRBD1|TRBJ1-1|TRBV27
TGTGCCGGCAGGAGACAGGGCGGGGTGGACACTGAAGCTTTCTTT
CAGRRQGGVDTEAFF
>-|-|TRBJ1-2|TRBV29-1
TGCAGCGCAGAGGACGCGGTCCTAAGCGGCGGCTACACCTTC
CSAEDAVLSGGYTF
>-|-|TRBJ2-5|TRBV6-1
TGTGCCAGCAGTTCAAATCCGCAGGAAAAAGAGACCCAGTACTTC
CASSSNPQEKETQYF
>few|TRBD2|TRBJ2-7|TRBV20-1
TGCAGTGCTAGCCCCCGGGACTACTACTCCTACGAGCAGTACTTC
CSASPRDYYSYEQYF
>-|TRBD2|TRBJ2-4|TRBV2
TGTGCCAGCAGTGCCGGACTAGCGGGGTACAAAAACATTCGGTACTTC
CASSAGLAGYKNIRYF
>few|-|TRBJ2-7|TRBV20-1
TGCAGTGCTAGATTTCCCCTCGCCGCCTACGAGCAGTACTTC
CSARFPLAAYEQYF
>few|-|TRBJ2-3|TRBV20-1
TGCAGTGCTTCAAGGGGGGGGGTCCTAGATACGCAGTATTTT
CSASRGGVLDTQYF
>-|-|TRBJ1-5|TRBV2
TGTGCCAGCAGTGAAGCCAGCAATCAGCCCCAGCATTTT
CASSEASNQPQHF
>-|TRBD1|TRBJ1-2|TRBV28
TGTGCCAGCAGTTCAGAGACAGGGGGGAACTATGGCTACACCTTC
CASSSETGGNYGYTF
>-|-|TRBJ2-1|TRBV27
TGTGCCAGCAGTTTAGGGTTGGACGGTATGGGGGATGGGGGACCACCTTACGGTGAGCAGTTCTTC
CASSLGLDGMGDGGPPYGEQFF
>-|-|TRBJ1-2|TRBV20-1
TGCAGTGCTCCCCAGACAGCGAGGGAATATGGCTACACCTTC
CSAPQTAREYGYTF
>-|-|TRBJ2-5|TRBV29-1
TGCAGCGTTGTAGGGTCCAGGGGGACCCAGTACTTC
CSVVGSRGTQYF
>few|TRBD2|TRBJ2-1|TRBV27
TGTGCCAGCAGTCCCCTCGGGACTAGCGGAAGGGGCTCCTACAATGAGCAGTTCTTC
CASSPLGTSGRGSYNEQFF
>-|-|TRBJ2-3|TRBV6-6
TGTGCCAGCAGTCCAAATCGGCTTGGCCTACGCACAGATACGCAGTATTTT
CASSPNRLGLRTDTQYF
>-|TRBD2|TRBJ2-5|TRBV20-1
TGCAGTGCTAGAGCAGGACTAGCGGGAGGGCCCTCTAGGGAGACCCAGTACTTC
CSARAGLAGGPSRETQYF
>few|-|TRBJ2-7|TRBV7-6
TGTGCCAGCAGCGTAGACGGTGGATACGAGCAGTACTTC
CASSVDGGYEQYF
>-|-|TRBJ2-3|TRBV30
TGTGCCTGGAGACAGGGCACAGATACGCAGTATTTT
CAWRQGTDTQYF
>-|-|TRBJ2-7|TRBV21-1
TGTGCCAGCAGCAGCTACGGGACACCTATTTACCGAGGGCAGTACTTC
CASSSYGTPIYRGQYF
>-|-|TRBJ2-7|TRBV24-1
TGTGCCACCAGTGAACGAAGGGACGGCGAGCAGTACTTC
CATSERRDGEQYF
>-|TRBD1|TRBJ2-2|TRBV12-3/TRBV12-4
TGTGCCAGCAGTTTGGCCCGGGACAGGGGGCTCGACGGGGAGCTGTTTTTT
CASSLARDRGLDGELFF
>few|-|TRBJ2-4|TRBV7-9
TGTGCCAGCAGTTCCCTTTCCCGGAACATTCAGTACTTC
CASSSLSRNIQYF
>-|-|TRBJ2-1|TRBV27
TGTGCCAGCAGTTTCGGCGGGGCCCAGGACAATGAGCAGTTCTTC
CASSFGGAQDNEQFF
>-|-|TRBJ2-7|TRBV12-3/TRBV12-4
TGTGCCAGCAGTGTACGACGGAATTACGAGCAGTACTTC
CASSVRRNYEQYF
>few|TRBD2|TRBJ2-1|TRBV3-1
TGTGCCAGCAGCCCTGAATATAAGACTAGCGGGAGAAATGGCCCCTACAATGAGCAGTTCTTC
CASSPEYKTSGRNGPYNEQFF
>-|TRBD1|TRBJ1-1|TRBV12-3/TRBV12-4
TGTGCCAGCAGCTCGGACAGGGGGGCAATCGGCGCTTTCTTT
CASSSDRGAIGAFF
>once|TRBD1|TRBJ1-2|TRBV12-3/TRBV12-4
TGTGCCAGCAGTGCCGACCCGGGACAGATCTATGGCTACACCTTC
CASSADPGQIYGYTF
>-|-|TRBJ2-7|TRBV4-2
TGTGCCAGCAGCCAAGCGTACACCAACTACGAGCAGTACTTC
CASSQAYTNYEQYF
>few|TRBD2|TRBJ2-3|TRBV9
TGTGCCAGCAGCGTATACGGCGGGAGGGATGGTGATACGCAGTATTTT
CASSVYGGRDGDTQYF
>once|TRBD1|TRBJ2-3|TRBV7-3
TGTGCCAGCAGCTTATTCCCCCGCGACAGGGGCTTCACAGATACGCAGTATTTT
CASSLFPRDRGFTDTQYF
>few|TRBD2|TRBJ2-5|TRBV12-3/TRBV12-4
TGTGCCAGCAGTCCCTCTAGCGGGAGGGGGGAGACCCAGTACTTC
CASSPSSGRGETQYF
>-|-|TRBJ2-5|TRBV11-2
TGTGCCAGCAGGGGGCCTGTAAGTGGAGGAGAGACCCAGTACTTC
CASRGPVSGGETQYF
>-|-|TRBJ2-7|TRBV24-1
TGTGCCACCAGTAGGGAGGCGTCCTACGAGCAGTACTTC
CATSREASYEQYF
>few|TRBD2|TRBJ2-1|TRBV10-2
TGCGCCAGCAGTGAGGGCCTTAGCGGGAGGTGGAGAGAGCAGTTCTTC
CASSEGLSGRWREQFF
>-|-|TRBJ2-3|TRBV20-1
TGCAGTGCCAGGACCGGGAGCCGCGATACGCAGTATTTT
CSARTGSRDTQYF
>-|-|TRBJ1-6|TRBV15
TGTGCCACCAGCAGGACGGAGCCTAATTCACCCCTCCACTTT
CATSRTEPNSPLHF
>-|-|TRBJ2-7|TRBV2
TGTGCCAGCAGTCGAACGAGCGGGCGGAGCTCCTACGAGCAGTACTTC
CASSRTSGRSSYEQYF
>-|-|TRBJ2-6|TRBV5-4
TGTGCCAGCGGACGGGACATCAGCTCTGGGGCCAACGTCCTGACTTTC
CASGRDISSGANVLTF
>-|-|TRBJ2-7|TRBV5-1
TGCGCCAGCAGCCTAGGGACGCTCGTCCACGAGCAGTACTTC
CASSLGTLVHEQYF
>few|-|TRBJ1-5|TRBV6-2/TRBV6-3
TGTGCCAGCAGTTTTGGTCAGGGAGGCAATCAGCCCCAGCATTTT
CASSFGQGGNQPQHF
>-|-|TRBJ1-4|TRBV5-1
TGCGCCAGCAGCTTCGGGGGCAATAATGAAAAACTGTTTTTT
CASSFGGNNEKLFF
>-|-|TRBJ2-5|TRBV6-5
TGTGCCAGCAGTTACGACTTGGGTTCGGCGACCCAGTACTTC
CASSYDLGSATQYF
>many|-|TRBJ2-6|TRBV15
TGTGCCACGAGCCTTGGCTCTGGGGCCAACGTCCTGACTTTC
CATSLGSGANVLTF
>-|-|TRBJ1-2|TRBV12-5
TGTGCTAGTGGTTTGAATCAGGGCTTAGCCGAGGGCTACACCTTC
CASGLNQGLAEGYTF